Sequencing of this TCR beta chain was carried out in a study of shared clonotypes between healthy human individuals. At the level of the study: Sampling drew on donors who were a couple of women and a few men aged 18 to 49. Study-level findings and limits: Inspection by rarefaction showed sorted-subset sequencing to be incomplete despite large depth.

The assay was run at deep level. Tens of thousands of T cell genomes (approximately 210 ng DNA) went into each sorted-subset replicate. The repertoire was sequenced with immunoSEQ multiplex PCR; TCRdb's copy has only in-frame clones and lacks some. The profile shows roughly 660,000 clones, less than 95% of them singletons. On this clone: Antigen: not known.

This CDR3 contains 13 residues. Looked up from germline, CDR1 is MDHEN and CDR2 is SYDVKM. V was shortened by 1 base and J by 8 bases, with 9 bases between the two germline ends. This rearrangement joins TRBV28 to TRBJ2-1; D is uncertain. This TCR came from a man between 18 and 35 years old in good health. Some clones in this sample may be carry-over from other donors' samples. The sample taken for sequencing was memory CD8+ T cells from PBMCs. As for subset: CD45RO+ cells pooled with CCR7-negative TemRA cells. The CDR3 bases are TGTGCCAGCAGTTTATCACTGTACGATGAGCAGTTCTTC. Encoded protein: CASSLSLYDEQFF.